The 29 T cell receptor beta chains reported below all come from one sample, sequenced in a study of beta chain features in type 1 diabetes. Study results and caveats: Among patients with Type 1 diabetes, TCRB CDR3s were moderately but significantly shorter in every one of the four CD4+ subsets.

Which antigens these TCRs recognize remains unknown. cDNA synthesis used the whole RNA isolate, giving expressed TCRB sequences. Assay: immunoSEQ multiplex PCR; the TCRdb copy retains only in-frame clones and omits some. The sample contains approximately 20,000 clones, under 75% of which appear only once. Sequencing was done on a sample of stem cell memory CD4+ T cells from blood. These receptors were collected from a man aged 18 to 35 with type 1 diabetes.

The chain is built from TRBV19 and TRBJ2-1, with 10 bases identical to TRBD1. The CDR3 is 17 residues long. Trimming at V came to 6 bases and at J to 4 bases, leaving 12 bases not matched to a gene. The V gene's germline CDR1 is LNHDA and CDR2 SQIVND (reference sequence). CDR3 sequence reads: CASRYRPGQGNYNEQFF. The CDR3 DNA follows: TGTGCCAGTAGGTATAGACCGGGACAGGGGAATTACAATGAGCAGTTCTTC. Using reference TRBV19 and TRBJ2-1 for the parts outside the CDR3, the full variable domain is DGGITQSPKYLFRKEGQNVTLSCEQNLNHDAMYWYRQDPGQGLRLIYYSQIVNDFQKGDIAEGYSVSREKKESFPLTVTSAQKNPTAFYLCASRYRPGQGNYNEQFFGPGTRLTVL.

This clone has more than one count but fewer than ten. The chain joins TRBV29-1 to TRBJ1-5; D is ambiguous. The V gene's germline CDR1 is SQVTM and CDR2 ANQGSEA. The CDR3 runs 16 residues. Trimming took 4 bases from V and 2 from J, leaving 18 bases between them. This CDR3 is CSVVIGPAHGNQPQHF. The DNA for the CDR3 is TGCAGCGTTGTCATTGGGCCCGCGCATGGCAATCAGCCCCAGCATTTT.

The chain is built from TRBV5-6 and TRBJ1-5, with D hard to call. This CDR3 has 14 residues. Trimming left V 1 base short and J 5 bases short, with 10 bases between. Germline lookup yields CDR1 SGHDT and CDR2 YYEEEE. The CDR3 nucleotides read TGTGCCAGCAGCTTGAGAGGTACTCATCAGCCCCAGCATTTT. Translating it yields CASSLRGTHQPQHF.

This clone has more than one count but fewer than ten. The V and J genes are TRBV7-9 and TRBJ1-2; D remains ambiguous. Trimming cost V 8 bases and J 1 base, with 14 bases left between them. This CDR3 has 14 residues. Per germline, CDR1 SEHNR and CDR2 FQNEAQ (reference sequence). CDR3 in amino acids: CASHSREINYGYTF. The CDR3 DNA reads as TGTGCCAGCCATAGTCGGGAGATTAACTATGGCTACACCTTC.

The chain employs TRBV5-1 and TRBJ1-3; TRBD1 might be the D (5 bases). Germline lookup yields CDR1 SGHRS and CDR2 YFSETQ. The CDR3 spans 17 residues. V lost 1 base and J lost 0, with 14 bases in between. The CDR3 loop reads CASSLTGTPYSGNTIYF. In DNA form, the CDR3 reads TGCGCCAGCAGCTTGACGGGGACTCCATACTCTGGAAACACCATATATTTT. The variable domain in full, with the rest retrieved from reference TRBV5-1 and TRBJ1-3, is KAGVTQTPRYLIKTRGQQVTLSCSPISGHRSVSWYQQTPGQGLQFLFEYFSETQRNKGNFPGRFSGRQFSNSRSEMNVSTLELGDSALYLCASSLTGTPYSGNTIYFGEGSWLTVV.

The chain recombines TRBV11-2 with TRBJ2-7; 10 bases match TRBD2. Germline V gene data show CDR1 as SGHAT and CDR2 as FQNNGV. The CDR3 length is 16 residues. The junction had 10 bases not matched to a gene; V was cut back by 5 bases and J by 3 bases. The CDR3 nucleotides read TGTGCCAGCAGCCCGGCGGCTAGCGGGGGCGGCTACGAGCAGTACTTC. Its translation: CASSPAASGGGYEQYF.

In nucleotides, the CDR3 is TGTGCCAGCAACCCACCGCAGCGAAACGAGCAGTTCTTC. It encodes CASNPPQRNEQFF. J is TRBJ2-1 and V is TRBV28; D call uncertain. V shed 7 bases and J shed 10 bases, with 17 bases lying between them. CDR1 is MDHEN and CDR2 is SYDVKM in the germline V gene. The CDR3 has 13 residues.

This rearrangement joins TRBV9 to TRBJ1-4, with D possibly TRBD1 on 5 matching bases. CDR3 size: 14 residues. Germline lookup yields CDR1 SGDLS and CDR2 YYNGEE. V was cut by 3 bases and J by 4 bases, with 10 bases left in between. The CDR3 DNA reads as TGTGCCAGCAGCGCCCGACAGATTAATGAAAAACTGTTTTTT. Its protein is CASSARQINEKLFF.

The rearrangement joins TRBV30 to TRBJ2-1; 8 nucleotides align to TRBD2. The CDR3 is 14 residues long. From germline, CDR1 is GTSNPN and CDR2 SVGIG (reference sequence). The ends lost 5 bases at V and 9 bases at J; junction bases unmatched: 12. The CDR3 here is CAWYPGAGVGEQFF. CDR3 DNA sequence: TGTGCCTGGTACCCAGGAGCGGGAGTTGGTGAGCAGTTCTTC.

This clone was seen only a few times. The CDR3 DNA is TGTGCCAGCAGCCCAATCGTTGGCGGGTCAGAACCGAAACTCTACTTC. Residues: CASSPIVGGSEPKLYF. The J gene is TRBJ2-4, the V gene TRBV7-2, with D maybe TRBD2 (5 bases). Trimming removed 5 bases from V and 16 bases from J, with 30 bases in between. Looked up from germline, CDR1 is SGHTA and CDR2 is FQGNSA. This CDR3 contains 16 residues.

V usage is TRBV5-1 and J usage is TRBJ1-3, with D possibly matching TRBD1 (5 bases). The CDR3 loop spans 17 amino acids. With 0 bases removed from V and 0 bases from J, the gap between germline ends came to 13 bases. The V gene's germline CDR1 is SGHRS and CDR2 YFSETQ. The CDR3 is CASSLGQGESSGNTIYF. As DNA, the CDR3 is TGCGCCAGCAGCTTGGGGCAGGGTGAAAGCTCTGGAAACACCATATATTTT.

This clone was detected only a few times. The genes are TRBV5-1 and TRBJ2-5, with TRBD2 matching 7 bases. V lost 3 bases and J lost 2; bases outside the gene matches: 10. CDR3 length: 16 residues. In germline, CDR1 is SGHRS, CDR2 YFSETQ. The CDR3 sequence: CASSSGRGRGQETQYF. DNA for the CDR3: TGCGCCAGCAGCTCGGGGAGGGGCCGAGGACAAGAGACCCAGTACTTC.

The J gene is TRBJ2-1, the V gene TRBV19, with 9 bases identical to TRBD2. The length of the CDR3 is 17 residues. Looked up from germline, CDR1 is LNHDA and CDR2 is SQIVND (reference sequence). V shed 7 bases and J 3 bases; nucleotides not matched to a gene: 13. The CDR3 sequence is CASKGAGGRLGYNEQFF. CDR3 nucleotides: TGTGCCAGTAAGGGCGCGGGGGGGCGATTAGGCTACAATGAGCAGTTCTTC.

The chain links TRBV29-1 to TRBJ2-7, with TRBD1 identical over 7 bases. J gave up 3 bases and V 7 bases, and 9 bases lay outside the gene matches. The CDR3 consists of 13 residues. Per germline, CDR1 SQVTM and CDR2 ANQGSEA. CDR3 nucleotides: TGCAGCGGTGCCGGACAGGTCGACTACGAGCAGTACTTC. This translates into CSGAGQVDYEQYF.

A few counts support this clone. The V and J genes are TRBV5-1 and TRBJ2-7; the D gene is possibly TRBD1 (6 bases). Between the trimmed V and J ends, which lost 2 bases and 2 bases, there was a span of 11 bases. Germline loops: CDR1 SGHRS, CDR2 YFSETQ. The CDR3 consists of 14 residues. The DNA for the CDR3 is TGCGCCAGCAGCTTCTCCGGGACAACCTACGAGCAGTACTTC. This codes for CASSFSGTTYEQYF.

This clone has only a few counts. The chain recombines TRBV5-1 with TRBJ2-5; 7 bases agree with TRBD1. The V gene's germline CDR1 is SGHRS and CDR2 YFSETQ. CDR3 length: 14 amino acids. V dropped 6 bases and J dropped 4; count of bases not matched to a gene: 9. The CDR3 DNA reads as TGCGCCAGCACCCCTGGGACAGAGGGAGAGACCCAGTACTTC. Translated: CASTPGTEGETQYF. The complete variable domain, with remaining parts taken from reference TRBV5-1 and TRBJ2-5, reads KAGVTQTPRYLIKTRGQQVTLSCSPISGHRSVSWYQQTPGQGLQFLFEYFSETQRNKGNFPGRFSGRQFSNSRSEMNVSTLELGDSALYLCASTPGTEGETQYFGPGTRLLVL.

The V gene is TRBV5-4, the J gene TRBJ2-3; 12 nucleotides agree with TRBD2. Germline CDR1 and CDR2: SGHNT and YYREEE (reference sequence). CDR3 size: 16 residues. The junction had 7 bases not matched to a gene; V was cut back by 6 bases and J by 2 bases. CDR3 sequence: CASTLGLAGITDTQYF. The CDR3 bases are TGTGCCAGCACCTTAGGACTAGCGGGAATCACAGATACGCAGTATTTT.

The chain links TRBV7-2 to TRBJ2-7, with 7 bases identical to TRBD2. Germline-derived CDR1 and CDR2 are SGHTA and FQGNSA. V dropped 0 bases and J dropped 2; count of bases not matched to a gene: 7. The CDR3 is 16 residues long. This CDR3 is CASSLAGGVPTYEQYF. The CDR3 nucleotides read TGTGCCAGCAGCTTAGCGGGGGGGGTTCCTACCTACGAGCAGTACTTC.

J is TRBJ1-2 and V is TRBV15; a weak D match, TRBD1 (6 bases). V lost 5 bases and J 9 bases, leaving 19 bases between the germline ends. Germline CDR1 reads LNHNV; CDR2 reads YYDKDF (reference sequence). This CDR3 spans 14 amino acids. The CDR3, as DNA: TGTGCCACCAGCCGTGATCAACAGGGCGTGAGCTACACCTTC. This codes for CATSRDQQGVSYTF.

The rearrangement links TRBV19 to TRBJ2-1, with 10 bases identical to TRBD2. The V segment lost 1 base and the J segment 3 bases; nucleotides outside the gene matches: 3. Germline V gene lookup returns CDR1 LNHDA and CDR2 SQIVND (reference sequence). CDR3 size: 16 residues. DNA for the CDR3: TGTGCCAGTAGTATAGTCTTAGCGGGGGGCTACAATGAGCAGTTCTTC. Its translation is CASSIVLAGGYNEQFF. The variable domain in full, completed from reference TRBV19 and TRBJ2-1, reads DGGITQSPKYLFRKEGQNVTLSCEQNLNHDAMYWYRQDPGQGLRLIYYSQIVNDFQKGDIAEGYSVSREKKESFPLTVTSAQKNPTAFYLCASSIVLAGGYNEQFFGPGTRLTVL.

For the CDR3, the DNA is TGTGCCACTACCCCGGGGGGGAACACTGAAGCTTTCTTT. Its translation: CATTPGGNTEAFF. The V call is TRBV28, the J call TRBJ1-1; TRBD1 might be the D (5 bases). V lost 10 bases and J 1 base, leaving 13 bases between the germline ends. From germline, CDR1 is MDHEN and CDR2 SYDVKM. This CDR3 contains 13 residues. Supplemented by reference TRBV28 and TRBJ1-1, the full variable domain reads DVKVTQSSRYLVKRTGEKVFLECVQDMDHENMFWYRQDPGLGLRLIYFSYDVKMKEKGDIPEGYSVSREKKERFSLILESASTNQTSMYLCATTPGGNTEAFFGQGTRLTVV.

The chain links TRBV28 to TRBJ1-2, with TRBD1 matching over 7 bases. V lost 2 bases and J lost 5; bases outside the gene matches: 11. Per germline, CDR1 MDHEN and CDR2 SYDVKM. The CDR3 length is 16 residues. DNA of the CDR3: TGTGCCAGCAGTTTAACAGGGGACCCAAAATATTATGGCTACACCTTC. It encodes CASSLTGDPKYYGYTF.

The chain combines TRBV14 with TRBJ1-5; 9 bases are shared with TRBD1. The V gene's germline CDR1 is SGHDN and CDR2 FVKESK. The length of the CDR3 is 17 residues. V dropped 9 bases and J dropped 2; count of bases not matched to a gene: 14. This CDR3 is CARNSRDRAFGNQPQHF. The CDR3 bases are TGTGCCAGAAACAGCCGGGACAGGGCTTTTGGCAATCAGCCCCAGCATTTT.

The genes are TRBV7-6 and TRBJ1-1; D uncertain. With 1 base removed from V and 6 bases from J, the gap between germline ends came to 12 bases. The length of the CDR3 is 14 residues. Germline loops: CDR1 SGHVS, CDR2 FNYEAQ. This chain's CDR3 is CASSLGYRGAEAFF. CDR3 bases: TGTGCCAGCAGCTTAGGATACCGAGGCGCTGAAGCTTTCTTT.

The gene calls are TRBV5-1 and TRBJ2-1; possible D gene TRBD1, 6 bases. V was shortened by 4 bases and J by 8 bases, with 28 bases between the two germline ends. In germline, CDR1 is SGHRS, CDR2 YFSETQ. This CDR3 contains 18 residues. This CDR3 reads CASSAQFRGPRGLDEQFF. The CDR3 nucleotides read TGCGCCAGCAGCGCACAATTCAGGGGACCCCGGGGCTTGGATGAGCAGTTCTTC.

The chain uses TRBV18 and TRBJ1-5; D possibly corresponds to TRBD1 (5 bases). The CDR3 runs 15 residues. The germline V gene has CDR1 KGHSH and CDR2 LQKENI. V gave up 3 bases and J gave up 6 bases, with 15 bases separating them. The CDR3 protein is CASSPAQGKSQPQHF. In DNA form, the CDR3 reads TGTGCCAGCTCACCTGCCCAGGGTAAGAGTCAGCCCCAGCATTTT.

The chain couples TRBV6-1 to TRBJ1-5; TRBD1 matches at 7 bases. Losses at the gene ends were 6 bases for V and 6 bases for J; bases not matched to a gene: 5. The germline V gene has CDR1 MNHNS and CDR2 SASEGT. This CDR3 spans 13 amino acids. The CDR3 region has the DNA TGTGCCAGCAGGACAGGGTTGAGTCAGCCCCAGCATTTT. Its protein product is CASRTGLSQPQHF.

This clone was counted between two and nine times. The chain has TRBV5-4 and TRBJ2-2; D unclear. Trimming pared 4 bases from V and 6 bases from J, leaving 7 bases between. CDR1 is SGHNT and CDR2 is YYREEE in the germline V gene (reference sequence). CDR3 length: 12 amino acids. CDR3: CASSPDSGELFF. The CDR3 nucleotides are TGTGCCAGCAGCCCAGACTCCGGGGAGCTGTTTTTT.

This rearrangement joins TRBV19 to TRBJ2-3, with D possibly matching TRBD2 (6 bases). CDR1 is LNHDA, CDR2 SQIVND, per germline (reference sequence). This CDR3 contains 17 residues. V shed 5 bases and J shed 1 base, with 19 bases lying between them. The CDR3 DNA reads as TGTGCCAGTAGTCCGGGACTGCCACAACGACGCACAGATACGCAGTATTTT. It is translated as CASSPGLPQRRTDTQYF.